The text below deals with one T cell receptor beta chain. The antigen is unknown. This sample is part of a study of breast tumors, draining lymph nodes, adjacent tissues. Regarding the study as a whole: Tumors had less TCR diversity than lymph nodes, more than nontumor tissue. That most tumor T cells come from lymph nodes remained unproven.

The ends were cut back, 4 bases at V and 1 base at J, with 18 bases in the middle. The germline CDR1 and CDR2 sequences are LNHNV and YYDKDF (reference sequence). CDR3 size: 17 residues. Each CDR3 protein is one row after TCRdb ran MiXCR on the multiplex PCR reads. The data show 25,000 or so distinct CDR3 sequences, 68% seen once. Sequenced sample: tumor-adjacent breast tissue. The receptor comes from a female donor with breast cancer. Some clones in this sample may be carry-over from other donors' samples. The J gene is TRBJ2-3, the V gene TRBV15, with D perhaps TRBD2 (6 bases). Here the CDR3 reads CATSMGGGGKGTDTQYF. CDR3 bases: TGTGCCACCAGCATGGGGGGTGGCGGGAAAGGCACAGATACGCAGTATTTT.